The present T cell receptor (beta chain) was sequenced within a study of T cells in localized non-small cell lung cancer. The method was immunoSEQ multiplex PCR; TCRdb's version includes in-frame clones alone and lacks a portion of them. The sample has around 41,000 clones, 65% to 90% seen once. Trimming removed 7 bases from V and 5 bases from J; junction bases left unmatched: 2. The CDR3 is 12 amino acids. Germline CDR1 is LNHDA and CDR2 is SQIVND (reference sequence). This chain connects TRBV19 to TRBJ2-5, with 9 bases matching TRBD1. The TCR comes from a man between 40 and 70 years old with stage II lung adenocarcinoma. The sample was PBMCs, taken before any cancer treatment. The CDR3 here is CASKDRGETQYF. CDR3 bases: TGTGCCAGTAAGGACAGGGGTGAGACCCAGTACTTC.